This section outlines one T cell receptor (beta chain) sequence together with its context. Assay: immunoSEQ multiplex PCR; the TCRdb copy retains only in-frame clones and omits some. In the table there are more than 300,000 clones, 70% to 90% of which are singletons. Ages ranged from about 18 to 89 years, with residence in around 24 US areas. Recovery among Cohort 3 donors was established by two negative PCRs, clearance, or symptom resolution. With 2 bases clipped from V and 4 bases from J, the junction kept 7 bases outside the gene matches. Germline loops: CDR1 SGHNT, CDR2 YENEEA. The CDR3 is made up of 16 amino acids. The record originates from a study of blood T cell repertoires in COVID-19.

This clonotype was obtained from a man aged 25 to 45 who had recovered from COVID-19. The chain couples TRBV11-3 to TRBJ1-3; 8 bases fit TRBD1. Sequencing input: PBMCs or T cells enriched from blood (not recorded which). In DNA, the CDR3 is TGTGCCAGCAGCTTATATCGGACAGGGCCGGGAAACACCATATATTTT. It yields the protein CASSLYRTGPGNTIYF. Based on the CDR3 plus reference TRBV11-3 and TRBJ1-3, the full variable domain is EAGVVQSPRYKIIEKKQPVAFWCNPISGHNTLYWYLQNLGQGPELLIRYENEEAVDDSQLPKDRFSAERLKGVDSTLKIQPAELGDSAVYLCASSLYRTGPGNTIYFGEGSWLTVV.